What follows is one T cell receptor (beta chain) and its context. This clonotype was seen repeatedly, ten times or more. Its antigen is not yet known. No base qualities exist here, and no much larger clone lies one base off it. These data originate in a study of identical twins (dated by TCRdb to 2015 to 2016). Regarding the study in general: TCR alpha and beta repertoires from monozygotic twins, unrelated adults of various ages and cord blood were deep-sequenced to test whether fetal clonotypes persist. To rule out contamination, replicate twin experiments were performed at different times with different library preparation protocols. Results the study describes overall, beyond this receptor: Abundant cord blood beta clonotypes had fewer insertions, young adult naive repertoires showed a similar but weaker trend, and memory repertoires showed no such trend. Invariant T cells such as MAIT and iNKT could partly confound zero-insertion analyses, though diverse VJ usage argued against this for most clonotypes. Compared with coincidental sharing between unrelated individuals, out-of-frame TCR alpha sequences shared between twins had an excess of sequences with low generation probability. Excess twin sharing in beta out-of-frame sequences was weaker because fewer shared sequences lowered the signal-to-noise ratio. In monozygotic twins, recombination models systematically underestimated out-of-frame TCR alpha sharing, but the models matched the sharing seen between unrelated individuals. Because the same donors could not be followed over many years, conclusions were based on cross-sectional statistical analysis.

Library prep was done by 5' RACE. The sequencing machine was an Illumina HiSeq 2000. Template switching introduced a universal primer binding site; the final cDNA contained a unique molecular identifier, enabling accurate counting of TCR cDNA molecules. Specific primers in the conserved constant-segment region were used to synthesize first-strand cDNA for the TCR alpha and beta chains. To control for contamination, each cDNA library was double barcoded with a SMART-Mk sample barcode plus Illumina barcodes. TruSeq adapter sequences, together with Illumina sample barcodes, were added in two successive PCR steps. The TCR alpha and beta cDNA libraries were sequenced on the Illumina HiSeq platform using custom primers. In the authors' own workflow: Raw reads were processed with MiGEC to extract unique molecular identifiers, and MiXCR was used to determine CDR3 positions. For each individual, recombination models were inferred using an EM algorithm with the repgenHMM and IGoR tools. Shared clonotypes were analyzed with the tcR package in R, and sharing was normalized by the product of cloneset sizes. To study raw recombination without the effects of thymic and clonal selection, out-of-frame nonproductive sequences were analyzed. Using fastp trimming at Q25 and MiXCR clonotype assembly, TCRdb reanalyzed the public sequencing data and kept in-frame beta chains. Entries that share a CDR3 protein sequence are merged under the most common genes and DNA. The V and J calls, along with clone size, are taken from TCRdb and not from the paper's own processing. Recorded for this sample are about 690,000 distinct CDR3 sequences; approximately 6.1% of them occurred a single time. The top ten clonotypes cover around 1.7% of the sample.

Every donor in the study was a healthy Caucasian. The study also sequenced three unrelated non-twin adults: a male aged 18 to 29, a male aged 50 to 59 and a female aged 50 to 59. Miltenyi CD45RO+ enrichment and human naive T-cell isolation kits were used to isolate memory (CD45RO+) and naive T cells from PBMC. The CDR3 spans 18 residues, from the cysteine through the phenylalanine. Solely the CDR3 DNA is kept, with 54 bases framed from the first base. Trimmed from V: 6 bases; trimmed from J: 7 bases; junction bases lacking a gene match: 17. According to the germline V gene (reference sequence), CDR1 reads DFQATT and CDR2 reads SNEGSKA.

The sample was naive T cells sorted from blood. The cell subset or site label corresponds to: cells isolated with a human naive T-cell isolation kit. The chain employs TRBV20-1 and TRBJ2-1, and 14 bases in between align with TRBD2. This TCR was recovered from a man younger than 35 in good health. Read as DNA, the sequence is TGCAGTGCGCGCCAGGGACTAGCGGGAGATTCTATTTGGAATGAGCAGTTCTTC. This codes for CSARQGLAGDSIWNEQFF.